This T cell receptor (beta chain) was identified in a study of blood T cell repertoires in COVID-19. The CDR3 consists of 15 residues. V shed 6 bases and J shed 10 bases, with 24 bases lying between them. CDR1 and CDR2 from the germline V gene are LGHNT and FRNRAP. In the authors' workflow: Reference gene primer amplification gave estimated nucleated cell counts. The table came from immunoSEQ multiplex PCR; TCRdb's copy has only in-frame clones and leaves some out. V and J calls plus clone size are reproduced from that table; the DNA served to infer D and trimming. The sample gives 60,000 or so clones, around four fifths of which show up once; about an eighth is in the top ten.

This clonotype was obtained from an elderly woman with acute or convalescent COVID-19. Sample: peripheral blood. The chain recombines TRBV12-5 with TRBJ1-1; D is possibly TRBD1 (5 bases). DNA of the CDR3: TGTGCTAGTGGCCCCCCCGGACCGATACTCGGGGGAGCTTTCTTT. Its protein product is CASGPPGPILGGAFF.